The 32 T cell receptor beta chains in this list originate from one sample, sequenced in a study of Siglec-9 on CD8 T cells in melanoma. TCRdb keeps only in-frame clones here, not all; method: immunoSEQ multiplex PCR. The table includes more than 30,000 clones, approximately 84% detected once. The sequencing input was Siglec-9- CD8+ T cells sorted from blood. The receptors shown here come from a human donor in good health.

The rearrangement links TRBV4-1 to TRBJ1-1; D is unresolved. The length of the CDR3 is 13 residues. Germline V lookup: CDR1 MGHRA, CDR2 YSYEKL. V gave up 3 bases and J gave up 3 bases, with 8 bases separating them. DNA of the CDR3: TGCGCCAGCAGCCAGGATCCGGACACTGAAGCTTTCTTT. As protein: CASSQDPDTEAFF.

The chain uses TRBV2 and TRBJ1-5; tentatively, D is TRBD1 (5 bases). Trimming left V 1 base short and J 1 base short, with 11 bases between. CDR1 is SNHLY, CDR2 FYNNEI, per germline. This CDR3 is 16 amino acids long. CDR3 DNA: TGTGCCAGCAGTGAAGGACGAGAGGGGAGCAATCAGCCCCAGCATTTT. Residues: CASSEGREGSNQPQHF.

V and J are TRBV6-5 and TRBJ2-5, with 7 bases that match TRBD2. The V segment lost 0 bases and the J segment 3 bases; nucleotides outside the gene matches: 4. CDR1 is MNHEY, CDR2 SVGAGI, per germline. CDR3 length equals 15 residues. CDR3 nucleotide sequence: TGTGCCAGCAGTTACTCTCGGCTAGCGGAAGAGACCCAGTACTTC. It is translated as CASSYSRLAEETQYF.

V gene TRBV28 combines with J gene TRBJ2-6; D might be TRBD2 (5 bases). V lost 5 bases to trimming and J lost 0 bases, with 14 bases between them. Germline V CDR1 and CDR2: MDHEN, SYDVKM. This CDR3 has 17 amino acids. The CDR3 loop is CASSNGLDSSGANVLTF. CDR3 nucleotide sequence: TGTGCCAGCAGTAACGGACTTGATTCCTCTGGGGCCAACGTCCTGACTTTC.

The chain is built from TRBV27 and TRBJ1-2; possible D gene TRBD1, 5 bases. V lost 4 bases and J lost 2, with 8 bases in between. The CDR3 spans 13 residues. Germline CDR1 is MNHEY and CDR2 is SMNVEV (reference sequence). The CDR3 loop reads CASSYGDNYGYTF. As DNA, the CDR3 is TGTGCCAGCAGTTACGGGGACAACTATGGCTACACCTTC.

This clone has a handful of counts. The chain uses TRBV27 and TRBJ1-1, with D maybe TRBD1 (5 bases). Germline CDR1 is MNHEY and CDR2 is SMNVEV (reference sequence). This CDR3 region has 12 residues. V lost 5 bases and J 7 bases, leaving 11 bases between the germline ends. DNA for the CDR3: TGTGCCAGCAGTATCCCCGGGGGTGAAGCTTTCTTT. Its protein product is CASSIPGGEAFF.

The chain carries TRBV6-1 and TRBJ2-1, with 11 bases fitting TRBD1. V lost 2 bases to trimming and J lost 6 bases; unmatched junction nucleotides: 6. CDR1 MNHNS and CDR2 SASEGT come from the germline V gene. CDR3 length: 16 amino acids. The CDR3: CASSESSGQGGNEQFF. For the CDR3, the DNA is TGTGCCAGCAGTGAAAGTTCGGGACAGGGGGGCAATGAGCAGTTCTTC.

The rearrangement links TRBV4-1 to TRBJ2-7; TRBD1 matches at 11 bases. In germline, CDR1 is MGHRA, CDR2 YSYEKL. CDR3 length equals 14 residues. V lost 8 bases to trimming and J lost 2 bases; unmatched junction nucleotides: 5. This chain's CDR3 is CASRPGQGAYEQYF. CDR3 bases: TGCGCCAGCCGACCGGGACAGGGGGCCTACGAGCAGTACTTC.

The rearrangement joins TRBV29-1 to TRBJ2-7; 8 bases are a match to TRBD2. CDR3 length equals 16 residues. The germline gives CDR1 SQVTM, CDR2 ANQGSEA. V shed 6 bases and J 4 bases; nucleotides not matched to a gene: 17. CDR3 protein: CSVLAGYPGLVYEQYF. The CDR3, as DNA: TGCAGCGTCCTAGCCGGATACCCGGGACTAGTATACGAGCAGTACTTC.

This chain links TRBV7-9 with TRBJ2-1, with TRBD2 as a possible D gene (5 bases). V lost 6 bases to trimming and J lost 10 bases, with 16 bases between them. Germline CDR1 reads SEHNR; CDR2 reads FQNEAQ (reference sequence). The CDR3 has 13 amino acids. The CDR3 bases are TGTGCCAGCAGAGCGGCGGCTCGGTACGAGCAGTTCTTC. This translates into CASRAAARYEQFF.

Notes on this clone: This CDR3 is also generated by other DNA sequences in the sample. The rearrangement joins TRBV28 to TRBJ1-5, with a weak D call TRBD1 (6 bases). The CDR3 is 14 amino acids. Trimming cost V 1 base and J 4 bases, with 8 bases left between them. CDR1 and CDR2 from the germline V gene are MDHEN and SYDVKM. CDR3 nucleotides: TGTGCCAGCAGTTTATTCAGGGGTAATCAGCCCCAGCATTTT. Translation: CASSLFRGNQPQHF.

This chain joins TRBV30 and TRBJ1-2; a weak D match, TRBD1 (6 bases). From germline, CDR1 is GTSNPN and CDR2 SVGIG (reference sequence). There are 13 residues in the CDR3. V lost 0 bases and J 8 bases, leaving 13 bases between the germline ends. The CDR3 loop reads CAWSVGTNQGYTF. The CDR3 DNA reads TGTGCCTGGAGTGTAGGGACAAACCAAGGCTACACCTTC. Supplemented by reference TRBV30 and TRBJ1-2, the full variable domain reads SQTIHQWPATLVQPVGSPLSLECTVEGTSNPNLYWYRQAAGRGLQLLFYSVGIGQISSEVPQNLSASRPQDRQFILSSKKLLLSDSGFYLCAWSVGTNQGYTFGSGTRLTVV.

V usage is TRBV20-1 and J usage is TRBJ2-3; D is unclear. The CDR3 runs 10 residues. Germline V gene data show CDR1 as DFQATT and CDR2 as SNEGSKA (reference sequence). V lost 7 bases and J lost 0, with 2 bases in between. The CDR3: CSVSTDTQYF. In nucleotides, the CDR3 is TGCAGTGTTAGCACAGATACGCAGTATTTT.

This chain joins TRBV2 and TRBJ2-7; D possibly corresponds to TRBD1 (6 bases). There are 13 residues in the CDR3. The germline V gene encodes CDR1 SNHLY and CDR2 FYNNEI. V was shortened by 6 bases and J by 6 bases, with 15 bases between the two germline ends. The CDR3 here is CASRGIQGSEQYF. CDR3 nucleotides: TGTGCCAGCAGGGGAATACAGGGATCCGAGCAGTACTTC.

This clone was recorded only once. The chain combines TRBV6-1 with TRBJ1-5; 7 nucleotides align to TRBD1. The CDR3 runs to 15 residues. The V gene's germline CDR1 is MNHNS and CDR2 SASEGT. The trim removed 0 bases at V and 6 bases at J, leaving 5 bases unmatched. The CDR3 reads CASSEAGGGGQPQHF. CDR3 sequence (DNA): TGTGCCAGCAGTGAAGCGGGAGGGGGCGGTCAGCCCCAGCATTTT.

V gene TRBV27 combines with J gene TRBJ1-2; D not resolved. V dropped 2 bases and J dropped 1 base, with 14 bases sitting between them. Germline CDR1 reads MNHEY; CDR2 reads SMNVEV (reference sequence). The CDR3 is made up of 16 amino acids. The CDR3, as DNA: TGTGCCAGCAGTTTAACTGTAGAGGGTTTTAACTATGGCTACACCTTC. Translated: CASSLTVEGFNYGYTF.

This clone was detected only once. Within the sample, other DNA sequences also encode this same CDR3. The chain carries TRBV27 and TRBJ2-7; possibly TRBD1 for D (5 bases). The germline CDR1 and CDR2 sequences are MNHEY and SMNVEV (reference sequence). The CDR3 is made up of 13 amino acids. V lost 5 bases and J lost 4, with 12 bases in between. The CDR3: CASSLQGPYEQYF. The CDR3 DNA is TGTGCCAGCAGTCTGCAGGGTCCATACGAGCAGTACTTC.

This rearrangement joins TRBV10-3 to TRBJ1-1; possibly TRBD1 for D (6 bases). The CDR3 has 13 amino acids. Trimming shortened V by 7 bases and J by 2 bases, and 11 bases separated the two germline ends. Germline CDR1 ENHRY, CDR2 SYGVKD. For the CDR3, the DNA is TGTGCCATCACCGGGACAATTAACACTGAAGCTTTCTTT. Translation gives CAITGTINTEAFF.

The rearrangement uses TRBV4-2 and TRBJ2-1; D gene uncertain. Germline V gene lookup returns CDR1 LGHNA and CDR2 YNFKEQ. V was trimmed by 0 bases and J by 2 bases, leaving 11 bases between them. The CDR3 consists of 16 residues. The CDR3 loop is CASSQDVYSPYNEQFF. The CDR3 nucleotides read TGTGCCAGCAGCCAAGATGTATATTCTCCCTACAATGAGCAGTTCTTC.

The chain couples TRBV5-6 to TRBJ2-1; unclear D gene. The CDR3 has 11 amino acids. The V gene's germline CDR1 is SGHDT and CDR2 YYEEEE. V gave up 1 base and J gave up 9 bases, with 5 bases separating them. The DNA of the CDR3 is TGTGCCAGCAGCTTGCTTTTTGAGCAGTTCTTC. Its protein product is CASSLLFEQFF.

The chain combines TRBV7-9 with TRBJ2-2; perhaps D is TRBD1 or TRBD2 (6 bases each). In germline, CDR1 is SEHNR, CDR2 FQNEAQ (reference sequence). The CDR3 is 12 amino acids. In DNA, the CDR3 is TGTGCAGGGGGGACGAACACCGGGGAGCTGTTTTTT. It is translated as CAGGTNTGELFF.

This sequence joins TRBV5-1 and TRBJ2-2; 10 bases line up with TRBD2. The CDR3 consists of 17 residues. V lost 3 bases, J lost 0 bases, and 5 bases stayed unmatched. The germline V gene encodes CDR1 SGHRS and CDR2 YFSETQ. The CDR3 sequence: CASSWSLAGPNTGELFF. DNA for the CDR3: TGCGCCAGCAGCTGGTCACTAGCGGGACCGAACACCGGGGAGCTGTTTTTT.

V usage is TRBV11-3 and J usage is TRBJ2-7, with D possibly TRBD2 on 5 matching bases. This CDR3 spans 13 amino acids. V was clipped by 5 bases and J by 0 bases, with 8 bases between them. CDR1 is SGHNT and CDR2 is YENEEA in the germline V gene. CDR3 DNA: TGTGCCAGCAGCGGCGGGTACTCCTACGAGCAGTACTTC. It specifies CASSGGYSYEQYF.

This chain links TRBV27 with TRBJ1-1; TRBD1 matches at 9 bases. Germline V CDR1 and CDR2: MNHEY, SMNVEV (reference sequence). The J segment lost 3 bases and the V segment lost 5 bases, leaving 7 bases of the junction unmatched. The CDR3 is made up of 15 amino acids. In DNA, the CDR3 is TGTGCCAGCAGTCGAGCCGGGACAGGGTACACTGAAGCTTTCTTT. It encodes CASSRAGTGYTEAFF.

The CDR3 sequence: CATTHTGTGANVLTF. Written as DNA, the CDR3 is TGTGCCACCACCCATACAGGGACTGGGGCCAACGTCCTGACTTTC. This chain links TRBV15 with TRBJ2-6; D possibly corresponds to TRBD1 (6 bases). Trimming took 7 bases from V and 2 from J, leaving 12 bases between them. CDR3 length equals 15 residues. CDR1 and CDR2 from the germline V gene are LNHNV and YYDKDF (reference sequence).

This chain links TRBV9 with TRBJ2-1; 10 bases map to TRBD2. The V gene's germline CDR1 is SGDLS and CDR2 YYNGEE. CDR3 length: 14 residues. V lost 2 bases, J lost 9 bases, and 5 bases stayed unmatched. CDR3 bases: TGTGCCAGCAGCGTGCAGCGGGGGGGCGGTGAGCAGTTCTTC. Translating gives CASSVQRGGGEQFF. Complete variable domain (other parts from reference TRBV9 and TRBJ2-1): DSGVTQTPKHLITATGQRVTLRCSPRSGDLSVYWYQQSLDQGLQFLIQYYNGEERAKGNILERFSAQQFPDLHSELNLSSLELGDSALYFCASSVQRGGGEQFFGPGTRLTVL.

The chain is built from TRBV28 and TRBJ2-5; no firm D call. CDR1 and CDR2 (germline): MDHEN, SYDVKM. Trimming took 1 base from V and 3 from J, leaving 9 bases between them. The CDR3 totals 14 residues. CDR3 bases: TGTGCCAGCAGTTTATTAGTGAGCGAAGAGACCCAGTACTTC. It is translated as CASSLLVSEETQYF.

The DNA of the CDR3 is TGTGCCTGGAGTACAGTGGGGGTCACGGGTGAGCAGTTCTTC. Translated, it gives CAWSTVGVTGEQFF. V gene TRBV30 combines with J gene TRBJ2-1; D is perhaps TRBD1 or TRBD2 (5 bases each). Trimming took 2 bases from V and 9 from J, leaving 17 bases between them. The CDR3 is 14 amino acids. The germline CDR1 and CDR2 sequences are GTSNPN and SVGIG (reference sequence).

About this clone itself: An end of the junction does not agree with germline; a read error may underlie this. This rearrangement joins TRBV6-1 to TRBJ2-7; TRBD1 aligns across 7 bases. This CDR3 region has 12 residues. The V gene's germline CDR1 is MNHNS and CDR2 SASEGT. The CDR3 sequence is CASSNQGVGQNF. The DNA of the CDR3 is TGTGCCAGCAGTAACCAGGGGGTTGGCCAGAACTTC.

In its sample, this clone was seen a few times. The chain has TRBV7-9 and TRBJ1-1, with D possibly TRBD1 on 6 matching bases. The CDR3 spans 15 residues. CDR1 and CDR2 (germline): SEHNR, FQNEAQ (reference sequence). The V end was cut by 6 bases, the J end by 1 base, with 15 bases between. The CDR3 sequence is CASRPDRQRNTEAFF. CDR3 nucleotide sequence: TGTGCCAGCAGACCGGACAGACAGAGGAACACTGAAGCTTTCTTT. The whole variable domain, remainder taken from reference TRBV7-9 and TRBJ1-1, is DTGVSQNPRHKITKRGQNVTFRCDPISEHNRLYWYRQTLGQGPEFLTYFQNEAQLEKSRLLSDRFSAERPKGSFSTLEIQRTEQGDSAMYLCASRPDRQRNTEAFFGQGTRLTVV.

The rearrangement uses TRBV4-1 and TRBJ2-7; maybe TRBD1 (7 bases). V was clipped by 4 bases and J by 4 bases, with 17 bases between them. From germline, CDR1 is MGHRA and CDR2 YSYEKL. The CDR3 loop spans 15 amino acids. Here the CDR3 reads CASSPHATGTYEQYF. The CDR3 nucleotides are TGCGCCAGCAGCCCCCACGCGACAGGGACTTACGAGCAGTACTTC.

V is TRBV21-1 and J is TRBJ2-3; the table assigns TRBD1, which was not confirmed against the DNA. TRBV21-1 is an annotated pseudogene. The CDR3 is 15 residues long. The CDR3 spells CASSKLGTEDDTQYF. For the CDR3, the DNA is TGTGCCAGCAGCAAATTAGGGACAGAGGACGATACGCAGTATTTT.